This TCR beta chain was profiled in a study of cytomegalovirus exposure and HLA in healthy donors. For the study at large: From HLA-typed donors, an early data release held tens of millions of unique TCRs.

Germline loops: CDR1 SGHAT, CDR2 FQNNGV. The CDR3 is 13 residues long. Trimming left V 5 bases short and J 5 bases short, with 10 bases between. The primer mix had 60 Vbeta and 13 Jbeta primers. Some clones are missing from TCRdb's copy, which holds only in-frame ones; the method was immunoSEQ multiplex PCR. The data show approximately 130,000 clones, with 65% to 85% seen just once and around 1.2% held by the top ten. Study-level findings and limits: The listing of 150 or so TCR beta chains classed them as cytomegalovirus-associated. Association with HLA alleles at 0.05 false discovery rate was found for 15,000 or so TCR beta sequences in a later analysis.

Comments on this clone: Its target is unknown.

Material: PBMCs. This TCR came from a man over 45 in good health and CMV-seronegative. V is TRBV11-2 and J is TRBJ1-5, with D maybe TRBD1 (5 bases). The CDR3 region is CASSPDRDQPQHF. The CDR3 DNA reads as TGTGCCAGCAGCCCTGACAGAGATCAGCCCCAGCATTTT.